These 21 T cell receptor beta chains originate from one sample sequenced in a study of blood T cells in healthy people across ages. With a J-beta primer mix and a sample-barcoded 5' primer, a second PCR ran about 7 to 11 cycles. MiXCR was run by TCRdb on the 5' RACE reads, yielding one entry per CDR3 protein. The repertoire holds over 600,000 distinct CDR3 sequences, with approximately 60% as singletons. Sequenced: blood. All receptors come from a man aged 40-50 years in good health.

This clonotype was observed a handful of times. This chain joins TRBV12-3 or TRBV12-4 and TRBJ1-2; D perhaps matches TRBD1 (5 bases). The CDR3 spans 14 residues. The ends were cut back, 6 bases at V and 2 bases at J, with 13 bases in the middle. The chain's CDR3 is CASSRAGRNYGYTF. In DNA form, the CDR3 reads TGTGCCAGCAGCCGAGCGGGACGCAACTATGGCTACACCTTC.

On this clonotype: It may be a read error: a sequence one base away is much more abundant. The V call is TRBV20-1, the J call TRBJ2-5, with no clear D. The germline gives CDR1 DFQATT, CDR2 SNEGSKA (reference sequence). The CDR3 covers 14 residues. Trimming took 0 bases from V and 2 from J, leaving 10 bases between them. The CDR3 bases are TGCAGTGCTAGAGATCCCTGCCGACAAGAGACCCAGTACTTC. Encoded protein: CSARDPCRQETQYF.

This rearrangement joins TRBV20-1 to TRBJ2-5; D is unresolved. The J call may be wrong; the DNA end is better matched by TRBJ2-7. Per the germline V gene, CDR1 is DFQATT and CDR2 is SNEGSKA (reference sequence). This CDR3 spans 14 amino acids. The CDR3 nucleotides read TGCAGTGCTAGTCATCCTGCAAGATCCTACGAGCAGTACTTC. Residues: CSASHPARSYEQYF.

This rearrangement joins TRBV6-4 to TRBJ1-4; 9 bases align to TRBD1. The J segment lost 14 bases and the V segment lost 6 bases, leaving 10 bases of the junction unmatched. The germline gives CDR1 MRHNA, CDR2 SNTAGT. This CDR3 has 13 amino acids. CDR3 bases: TGTGCCAGCAGCAAGGGACAGGGAGAATTGCTGTTTTTT. Translating gives CASSKGQGELLFF.

The CDR3 loop reads CASSREQGRGYEQFF. The CDR3 coding sequence is TGTGCCAGCAGTCGTGAACAGGGGAGAGGATACGAGCAGTTCTTC. This chain links TRBV3-1 with TRBJ2-1; 7 nucleotides agree with TRBD1. The CDR3 is made up of 15 amino acids. The germline V gene encodes CDR1 LGHDT and CDR2 YNNKEL (reference sequence). Trimming at V came to 6 bases and at J to 10 bases, leaving 15 bases not matched to a gene.

This clonotype was counted ten times or more. The V and J genes are TRBV7-2 and TRBJ2-7; maybe TRBD2 (6 bases). The V end was cut by 6 bases, the J end by 4 bases, with 10 bases between. The germline CDR1 and CDR2 sequences are SGHTA and FQGNSA. CDR3 length: 12 residues. The CDR3 is CASSPTSYEQYF. CDR3 coding DNA: TGTGCCAGCAGTCCGACTAGTTACGAGCAGTACTTC.

V is TRBV9 and J is TRBJ2-1; TRBD2 matches 10 bases. Trimming removed 2 bases from V and 1 base from J; junction bases left unmatched: 6. Germline CDR1 and CDR2: SGDLS and YYNGEE. The CDR3 sequence is 17 residues long. CDR3 bases: TGTGCCAGCAGCGTGACCAGCGGGGGGGCTTCCTACAATGAGCAGTTCTTC. Protein product: CASSVTSGGASYNEQFF.

The V gene is TRBV12-5, the J gene TRBJ2-3; 8 bases align to TRBD1. The CDR3 has 15 residues. The junction had 7 bases not matched to a gene; V was cut back by 2 bases and J by 6 bases. Germline CDR1 LGHNT, CDR2 FRNRAP. DNA for the CDR3: TGTGCTAGTGGTTTGTTATCGACAGGGGCCGATACGCAGTATTTT. As protein: CASGLLSTGADTQYF.

The chain joins TRBV4-2 to TRBJ2-1; 7 nucleotides align to TRBD2. V gave up 2 bases and J gave up 8 bases; unmatched junction bases: 6. Germline V gene sequence: CDR1 LGHNA, CDR2 YNFKEQ. The CDR3 totals 14 residues. CDR3 nucleotides: TGTGCCAGCAGCCAATGGGGAGGGGTTCATGAGCAGTTCTTC. Its protein is CASSQWGGVHEQFF.

As regards this clonotype: An end of the junction differs from the germline gene, which may be a read error. The J gene is TRBJ2-1, the V gene TRBV28; TRBD2 matches 7 bases. This CDR3 has 13 amino acids. Germline lookup yields CDR1 MDHEN and CDR2 SYDVKM. The CDR3 DNA reads as TGTGCCAACAGTTTGGGGGGGACTCATGAGCAGTTCTTC. Translation gives CANSLGGTHEQFF.

The gene calls are TRBV5-4 and TRBJ2-5, with unresolved D. This CDR3 has 12 residues. The germline CDR1 and CDR2 sequences are SGHNT and YYREEE (reference sequence). The ends were cut back, 0 bases at V and 5 bases at J, with 5 bases in the middle. CDR3 coding DNA: TGTGCCAGCAGCTTGGAGCCGGAGACCCAGTACTTC. It yields the protein CASSLEPETQYF.

The chain uses TRBV2 and TRBJ2-7, with 12 bases that match TRBD2. The CDR3 loop spans 14 amino acids. Trimming removed 6 bases from V and 4 bases from J; junction bases left unmatched: 4. Germline V gene lookup returns CDR1 SNHLY and CDR2 FYNNEI. CDR3 amino acids: CASSEGLAGYEQYF. The CDR3 DNA is TGTGCCAGCAGCGAGGGACTAGCGGGTTACGAGCAGTACTTC.

As concerns this clonotype: Germline is not matched at one junction end, which may reflect a read error. The chain carries TRBV20-1 and TRBJ1-2, with D unresolved. This CDR3 has 8 amino acids. From germline, CDR1 is DFQATT and CDR2 SNEGSKA (reference sequence). CDR3 residues: CSASGCTF. Here the CDR3 DNA reads TGCAGTGCGAGTGGCTGCACCTTC.

The chain couples TRBV28 to TRBJ2-7; 7 positions agree with TRBD1. Losses at the gene ends were 8 bases for V and 6 bases for J; bases not matched to a gene: 4. This CDR3 is built from 11 residues. Germline V CDR1 and CDR2: MDHEN, SYDVKM. CDR3 DNA: TGTGCCAGCGGGACAGTTAGCGAGCAGTACTTC. It yields the protein CASGTVSEQYF.

This chain connects TRBV7-6 to TRBJ2-4, with 7 bases aligning to TRBD2. The DNA end is more similar to TRBJ2-5, so the J call may be wrong. CDR3 size: 15 residues. Germline CDR1 is SGHVS and CDR2 is FNYEAQ. CDR3 in amino acids: CASSSIGTTGETQYF. In nucleotides, the CDR3 is TGTGCCAGCAGCTCCATCGGGACTACCGGAGAGACCCAGTACTTC.

The J gene is TRBJ2-3, the V gene TRBV14, with D maybe TRBD2 (6 bases). V lost 5 bases, J lost 2 bases, and 14 bases lay in between. This CDR3 region has 15 residues. Germline assignment: CDR1 SGHDN and CDR2 FVKESK. The CDR3 nucleotides are TGTGCCAGCAGCGAAGGACTATACGCCACAGATACGCAGTATTTT. Protein sequence: CASSEGLYATDTQYF.

This clonotype appeared many times. CDR3 loop: CSGPVRGTSDTQYF. CDR3 coding DNA: TGCAGTGGGCCAGTGCGGGGGACCTCAGATACGCAGTATTTT. The chain uses TRBV20-1 and TRBJ2-3; 7 nucleotides align to TRBD2. Trimming took 7 bases from V and 4 from J; bases not matched to a gene: 11. This CDR3 spans 14 amino acids. CDR1 and CDR2 (germline): DFQATT, SNEGSKA (reference sequence).

This chain connects TRBV7-3 to TRBJ2-1; tentatively, D is TRBD1 (5 bases). The CDR3 covers 14 residues. The V and J ends lost 5 bases and 9 bases respectively, with 17 bases between them. In germline, CDR1 is SGHTA, CDR2 FQGTGA. The CDR3 spells CASSPLGGAAEQFF. CDR3 in DNA: TGTGCCAGCAGCCCCCTAGGTGGGGCGGCTGAGCAGTTCTTC.

This chain connects TRBV3-1 to TRBJ1-1; D unclear. Germline V gene data show CDR1 as LGHDT and CDR2 as YNNKEL (reference sequence). This CDR3 spans 13 amino acids. Trimming removed 1 base from V and 8 bases from J, with 11 bases in between. The CDR3 sequence: CASSQGRGGEAFF. The CDR3 bases are TGTGCCAGCAGCCAAGGGCGCGGCGGGGAAGCTTTCTTT.

This chain joins TRBV5-1 and TRBJ2-1; TRBD2 matches 11 bases. This CDR3 is 14 amino acids long. Germline CDR1 SGHRS, CDR2 YFSETQ. The ends lost 4 bases at V and 9 bases at J; junction bases unmatched: 6. CDR3 nucleotides: TGCGCCAGCAGCCCACTAGCGGGAGAGGGTGAGCAGTTCTTC. Its protein is CASSPLAGEGEQFF.

The chain employs TRBV2 and TRBJ2-1, with TRBD2 matching 8 bases. V shed 7 bases and J 5 bases; nucleotides not matched to a gene: 10. Germline V gene lookup returns CDR1 SNHLY and CDR2 FYNNEI. This CDR3 has 15 amino acids. The CDR3 spells CASTRRTSPDNEQFF. The CDR3, as DNA: TGTGCCAGCACTCGTAGGACTAGCCCAGACAATGAGCAGTTCTTC.